These 9 T cell receptor beta chains were all obtained from the same sample, sequenced in a study of beta chain features in type 1 diabetes. Their antigens remain unidentified. The entirety of the isolated RNA underwent reverse transcription, so expressed TCRB transcripts were sequenced. Generated by immunoSEQ multiplex PCR, the TCRdb table keeps only in-frame clones and is missing some. This repertoire shows about 190,000 clones, 6.5% to 8.5% found once; its top ten account for roughly 0.5%. General study findings and limits: In every one of the four CD4+ subsets, TCRB CDR3s were moderately but significantly shorter in Type 1 diabetes patients.

Sequencing was done on a sample of central memory CD4+ T cells from blood. These receptors originate from a man between 18 and 29 years old with type 1 diabetes.

The gene calls are TRBV4-3 and TRBJ2-6; D call uncertain. There are 15 residues in the CDR3. With 1 base removed from V and 0 bases from J, the gap between germline ends came to 4 bases. The germline V gene encodes CDR1 LGHNA and CDR2 YSLEER. The CDR3 DNA reads as TGCGCCAGCAGCCAAGGTCACTCTGGGGCCAACGTCCTGACTTTC. This sequence encodes CASSQGHSGANVLTF.

The chain is built from TRBV19 and TRBJ1-5, with a possible D match to TRBD1 (6 bases). Germline V gene sequence: CDR1 LNHDA, CDR2 SQIVND (reference sequence). Trimming shortened V by 9 bases and J by 4 bases, and 16 bases separated the two germline ends. The CDR3 contains 14 residues. The CDR3 DNA reads TGTGCCAGCGTTACAGGGCTAACTAATCAGCCCCAGCATTTT. This gives the protein CASVTGLTNQPQHF.

This sequence joins TRBV5-1 and TRBJ2-7, with 7 bases aligning to TRBD2. The germline CDR1 and CDR2 sequences are SGHRS and YFSETQ. CDR3 size: 15 residues. The trim removed 2 bases at V and 4 bases at J, leaving 9 bases unmatched. The CDR3 bases are TGCGCCAGCAGCTTCAAAGCCAGCGGGATATACGAGCAGTACTTC. Its protein product is CASSFKASGIYEQYF.

The V and J genes are TRBV5-6 and TRBJ2-4; no clear D gene. Germline-derived CDR1 and CDR2 are SGHDT and YYEEEE. The CDR3 is made up of 14 amino acids. Trimming shortened V by 0 bases and J by 6 bases, and 10 bases separated the two germline ends. In DNA, the CDR3 is TGTGCCAGCAGCTTGGCTCCGGTCCGAAACATTCAGTACTTC. It specifies CASSLAPVRNIQYF.

V is TRBV11-2 and J is TRBJ1-2; D might be TRBD1 (6 bases). CDR1 and CDR2 from the germline V gene are SGHAT and FQNNGV. The CDR3 is 16 residues long. V lost 4 bases and J lost 0, with 15 bases in between. The chain's CDR3 is CASSSDSETSNYGYTF. CDR3 nucleotide sequence: TGTGCCAGCAGCTCGGACAGTGAGACATCTAACTATGGCTACACCTTC.

The J gene is TRBJ2-1, the V gene TRBV5-4; a possible D gene is TRBD2 (6 bases). Germline V CDR1 and CDR2: SGHNT, YYREEE (reference sequence). This CDR3 spans 15 amino acids. The germline V and J ends were trimmed by 2 bases and 2 bases, with 11 bases remaining between them. The CDR3 protein is CASSFGGGTYNEQFF. CDR3 coding DNA: TGTGCCAGCAGCTTCGGTGGGGGGACCTACAATGAGCAGTTCTTC.

The chain joins TRBV18 to TRBJ2-7; 10 positions match TRBD2. The CDR3 has 13 amino acids. The germline gives CDR1 KGHSH, CDR2 LQKENI. V trimming: 5 bases; J trimming: 7 bases; junction bases outside the gene matches: 5. The CDR3 DNA is TGTGCCAGCTCAAACGGACTAGCGGAGGAGCAGTACTTC. This codes for CASSNGLAEEQYF.

This rearrangement joins TRBV9 to TRBJ2-7; possibly TRBD2 for D (6 bases). Germline-derived CDR1 and CDR2 are SGDLS and YYNGEE. Trimming removed 4 bases at V and 6 bases at J, with 14 bases between. The CDR3 extends over 13 amino acids. CDR3 amino acids: CASSSQEGREQYF. The CDR3 DNA sequence: TGTGCCAGCAGCTCCCAGGAGGGGCGCGAGCAGTACTTC.

This clone was counted between two and nine times. V gene TRBV30 combines with J gene TRBJ1-5, with 9 bases lining up with TRBD1. The ends lost 3 bases at V and 3 bases at J; junction bases unmatched: 6. Germline V lookup: CDR1 GTSNPN, CDR2 SVGIG (reference sequence). This CDR3 is built from 15 residues. CDR3 protein: CAWSTGTGYNQPQHF. As DNA, the CDR3 is TGTGCCTGGAGCACCGGGACAGGGTACAATCAGCCCCAGCATTTT.